This T cell receptor (beta chain) was captured in a study of T cell responses to AZD1222 COVID-19 vaccine. The repertoire was sequenced with immunoSEQ multiplex PCR; TCRdb's copy has only in-frame clones and lacks some. The data show under 150,000 clones, 93% seen once. CDR3 length: 16 residues. Germline V lookup: CDR1 MNHNS, CDR2 SASEGT. The trim removed 4 bases at V and 7 bases at J, leaving 9 bases unmatched. The chain employs TRBV6-1 and TRBJ1-6, with 8 positions matching TRBD1. The receptor comes from an adult in good health. The material was peripheral blood, obtained on day 0 of AZD1222 vaccination. DNA for the CDR3: TGTGCCAGCAGTGTACAGCAGGGGGCAAGAAATTCACCCCTCCACTTT. Translating it yields CASSVQQGARNSPLHF.